Sequencing of this T cell receptor (beta chain) was carried out in a study of response to subunit inactivated influenza vaccine. General study findings and limits: Authors proposed each seasonal influenza vaccination draws in few new T cells.

Each CDR3 protein gets one entry after TCRdb re-called the RT-PCR reads with MiXCR. The sample yields a few hundred thousand distinct CDR3 sequences, approximately 7.7% seen once. The CDR3 runs to 13 residues. V lost 5 bases, J lost 5 bases, and 9 bases lay in between. Germline CDR1 and CDR2: SEHNR and FQNEAQ (reference sequence). Ten or more counts support this clonotype. Its antigen is as yet unknown. The source of this sequence is a man aged 50 to 69 who received an inactivated influenza vaccine. This specimen was PBMCs from blood, taken around 2 years after vaccination. This rearrangement joins TRBV7-9 to TRBJ1-4; tentative D call: TRBD1 (5 bases). CDR3 bases: TGTGCCAGCAGCCCGCGGGACAATGAAAAACTGTTTTTT. Amino acids: CASSPRDNEKLFF. Combining the CDR3 with reference TRBV7-9 and TRBJ1-4 gives the whole variable domain DTGVSQNPRHKITKRGQNVTFRCDPISEHNRLYWYRQTLGQGPEFLTYFQNEAQLEKSRLLSDRFSAERPKGSFSTLEIQRTEQGDSAMYLCASSPRDNEKLFFGSGTQLSVL.